This T cell receptor (beta chain) stems from a study of response to subunit inactivated influenza vaccine (dated by TCRdb to the late 2010s). Looking at the study overall: To follow how T cells responded to a trivalent subunit inactivated influenza vaccine, the researchers relied on deep quantitative profiling of the T cell receptor repertoire.

The full study reports these points: The authors suggested that each seasonal influenza vaccination may recruit only a limited number of new T cells.

To note about this clonotype: Its antigen is still unknown. No base-level quality is on record; no much larger clone is a single base apart.

Measured from the cysteine to the phenylalanine, the CDR3 is 12 residues long. The entry retains the CDR3 DNA only, 36 bases that are in frame from base 1. V loses 5 bases of germline sequence and J loses 8 bases, and the interval between the two ends is 11 bases. The library was produced with RT-PCR. This sample was sequenced with an Illumina HiSeq 2500. Using fastp trimming at Q25 and MiXCR clonotype assembly, TCRdb reanalyzed the public sequencing data and kept in-frame beta chains. CDR3 protein sequences are deduplicated, and each keeps its most common genes and DNA. Across this sample there are hundreds of thousands of distinct CDR3 sequences, with approximately 18% seen only once. In total, the top ten clones hold 11% of the sample.

The clonotype comes from a man aged 50-59 years who received an inactivated influenza vaccine. Donor details come from another sample of the same person, matched by shared clones. Here the sequenced sample was PBMCs from blood, taken more than 4 days after vaccination. This sequence uses TRBV12-3 or TRBV12-4 and TRBJ2-3; 6 matching bases give a weak D call of TRBD1. The DNA is TGTGCCAGCAGTGCTGGACAGTTTACGCAGTATTTT. Its coded protein is CASSAGQFTQYF.